The T cell receptor beta chain described here comes from a study of T cells in Graves' hyperthyroidism and ophthalmopathy. About the research overall: At the time of initial diagnosis and before any treatment, peripheral blood was collected.

The V gene end was trimmed by 1 base and the J gene end by 7 bases; junction bases not matched to a gene: 7. This CDR3 spans 16 amino acids. Germline V gene lookup returns CDR1 SGHAT and CDR2 FQNNGV. The PBMCs had their origin in 10 ml of fresh peripheral blood. Whole-study findings and limits: Most clonotypes expanded in thyroid above 0.001 were likewise present in blood.

This clonotype was counted once. What it binds is unknown. Possible read error: a much larger clone is one base away. It was RNA transcripts that yielded the amplified TCR beta CDR3 regions. Researchers ran a first-round RT-PCR on the TCR CDR3 using the HTBI primer set. TCRdb processed the multiplex PCR reads anew with MiXCR; each CDR3 protein has one entry. The sample holds around 760,000 distinct CDR3 sequences, 35% seen once. The source material was blood. This sequence was found in a middle-aged woman with Graves' hyperthyroidism. The chain combines TRBV11-2 with TRBJ1-6, with 7 positions matching TRBD1. The CDR3 region is CASSLGCRGGNSPLHF. DNA for the CDR3: TGTGCCAGCAGCTTAGGCTGCAGGGGGGGGAATTCACCCCTCCACTTT.